This TCR beta chain was obtained from a study of blood T cell repertoires in COVID-19 (dated by TCRdb to the early 2020s). For the wider study: Collaborator samples came from the United States, Italy and Spain and covered acute and convalescent phases of COVID-19. The prospective study material was composed of cDNA or gDNA derived from T cells, B-cell-depleted T cells, or PBMCs. Deeply sampled blood TCRbeta repertoires from subjects exposed to, actively infected with, or recovered from COVID-19 were included in the dataset. The repertoires were released in a freely available public database intended as a resource for research on the immune response to SARS-CoV-2. Samples came from the ongoing ImmuneRACE study (first 160 participants) plus 1,254 subjects from 6 global collaborators. Sample metadata almost always included a de-identified subject ID, COVID-19 status, age in years and sex. HLA class I and class II types, where available, came from metadata supplied by the sample provider rather than from assay-based typing. Beyond this particular receptor, the publication reports: The amount of clinical and demographic metadata varied by source and participant and was provided uncurated.

This clone was seen more than once but under ten times. The specificity of this receptor is unknown. Per-base qualities were not stored, and no clone one base away is much larger. One collaborating source in Seattle enrolled patients while the patients were actively infected and followed the patients over time throughout the course of disease. The collaborating institutions used their own protocols to collect whole blood in K2EDTA tubes. Collaborator samples were shipped for TCRbeta analysis as frozen whole blood, isolated PBMCs, or DNA extracted from either sample type. TCRbeta CDR3 regions were amplified from genomic DNA using the immunoSEQ Assay, a bias-controlled multiplex PCR. Under the source paper's analysis protocol: Nucleated cell counts per sample were estimated from amplification of reference gene primers within the assay. Sequence reads were collapsed and filtered to measure the absolute abundance of every unique TCRbeta CDR3 rearrangement. For each sample, productive Simpson clonality was calculated as the square root of Simpson's diversity index over productive rearrangements. The table comes from immuneACCESS by way of TCRdb, which keeps in-frame sequences with V and J called. Part of the clones is missing from these tables; in studies checked, under half for an unresolved V gene and the rest for unknown reasons. Clonal size and the V and J genes are those of that table, whereas D and trimming came from the DNA. Within this sample are tens of thousands of clones, with 65% to 85% of them counted one time only. Jointly, the top ten make up roughly a tenth of the sample.

V is clipped by 0 bases and J by 4 bases, and the sequence between their germline boundaries is 10 bases long. Reading the germline V gene gives CDR1 SGDLS and CDR2 YYNGEE. The CDR3 goes from the cysteine to the phenylalanine over 14 residues. Only the CDR3 DNA is retained, 42 bases long and in frame from the first base. The source of this sequence is an elderly man with COVID-19, enrolled during active disease. Sample: peripheral blood. In this chain, TRBV9 is recombined with TRBJ2-5; the D gene is perhaps TRBD2, on 6 matching bases. The DNA sequence follows: TGTGCCAGCAGCGTAGATGTGGGAGGAGAGACCCAGTACTTC. Its coded protein is CASSVDVGGETQYF. Full variable domain (CDR3 extended with the reference TRBV9 and TRBJ2-5 proteins): DSGVTQTPKHLITATGQRVTLRCSPRSGDLSVYWYQQSLDQGLQFLIQYYNGEERAKGNILERFSAQQFPDLHSELNLSSLELGDSALYFCASSVDVGGETQYFGPGTRLLVL.